Listed below are T cell receptor beta chains from one sample, sequenced in a study of response to subunit inactivated influenza vaccine. TCRdb re-called the RT-PCR reads through MiXCR, storing one row per CDR3 protein. Altogether hundreds of thousands of distinct CDR3 sequences are present, approximately 10% being singletons, with the ten largest covering roughly 11%. The same specimen was also included in a second study, on T cells expressing NK-cell markers.

This specimen was PBMCs from blood, taken on the day of vaccination. Receptors originate from a man in his forties or fifties who received an inactivated influenza vaccine. Both conserved end residues are part of each CDR3. Each record gives: D gene, clone size, V gene, CDR3 length, J gene, CDR3 protein, CDR3 DNA. D genes are given only for firm matches. A row's size may be missing; if present it is once, few, many or a size class.

>.|few|TRBV12-3/TRBV12-4|13|TRBJ2-7
CASSPTGRYEQYF
TGTGCCAGCAGTCCGACCGGTAGGTACGAGCAGTACTTC
>TRBD1|few|TRBV6-1|13|TRBJ2-7
CASRGQGRYEQYF
TGTGCCAGCAGGGGACAGGGTCGATACGAGCAGTACTTC
>TRBD2|few|TRBV4-2|15|TRBJ2-7
CASSLTPGGAYEQYF
TGTGCCAGCAGCCTCACCCCGGGGGGAGCCTACGAGCAGTACTTC
>TRBD2|many|TRBV20-1|17|TRBJ2-3
CSARSPTSVRGTDTQYF
TGCAGTGCTAGAAGTCCCACTAGCGTTCGCGGCACAGATACGCAGTATTTT
>.|many|TRBV7-2|13|TRBJ2-1
CASSVMYYNEQFF
TGTGCCAGCAGCGTCATGTACTACAATGAGCAGTTCTTC
>TRBD1|few|TRBV7-6|15|TRBJ2-5
CASSFGGQGDETQYF
TGTGCCAGCAGCTTTGGGGGACAGGGTGACGAGACCCAGTACTTC
>.|few|TRBV20-1|10|TRBJ2-5
CSAEAETQYF
TGCAGTGCCGAGGCAGAGACCCAGTACTTC
>.|.|TRBV4-3|18|TRBJ2-2
CASSQGGYRGAYTGELFF
TGCGCCAGCAGCCAGGGAGGGTACAGGGGCGCCTACACCGGGGAGCTGTTTTTT
>.|.|TRBV20-1|10|TRBJ2-5
CSAMWETQYF
TGCAGTGCTATGTGGGAGACCCAGTACTTC
>.|many|TRBV12-3/TRBV12-4|15|TRBJ1-6
CASSLVRGENSPLHF
TGTGCCAGCAGTTTAGTGCGGGGAGAGAATTCACCCCTCCACTTT
>TRBD2|few|TRBV4-3|20|TRBJ2-1
CASSHTVLAGGSTGYNEQFF
TGCGCCAGCAGCCATACCGTCCTAGCGGGGGGGTCTACTGGGTACAATGAGCAGTTCTTC
>.|.|TRBV4-3|16|TRBJ2-5
CASSQDQVRSQETQYF
TGCGCCAGCAGCCAAGACCAGGTTCGGTCTCAAGAGACCCAGTACTTC
>.|few|TRBV4-3|15|TRBJ2-5
CASSQDQGPDTTQYF
TGCGCCAGCAGCCAAGATCAGGGGCCGGATACGACCCAGTACTTC
>.|few|TRBV12-3/TRBV12-4|13|TRBJ2-5
CASSQGSGETQYF
TGTGCCAGCAGCCAGGGGTCCGGGGAGACCCAGTACTTC
>TRBD2|.|TRBV9|17|TRBJ2-1
CASSVVSGSGSYNEQFF
TGTGCCAGCAGCGTAGTTAGCGGGAGTGGGTCCTACAATGAGCAGTTCTTC
>.|many|TRBV12-3/TRBV12-4|13|TRBJ2-4
CASSLRGKNIQYF
TGTGCCAGCAGTCTCCGAGGCAAAAACATTCAGTACTTC
>.|many|TRBV12-3/TRBV12-4|13|TRBJ2-2
CASSQINTGELFF
TGTGCCAGCAGTCAGATTAACACCGGGGAGCTGTTTTTT
>TRBD1|.|TRBV7-9|13|TRBJ1-2
CASRAGTGIGYTF
TGTGCCAGCAGGGCCGGGACAGGGATTGGCTACACCTTC
>TRBD1|many|TRBV5-1|14|TRBJ2-7
CASSNPGQEYEQYF
TGCGCCAGCAGCAATCCGGGACAGGAGTACGAGCAGTACTTC
>.|.|TRBV18|15|TRBJ1-2
CASSPTQGSPNGYTF
TGTGCCAGCTCACCAACCCAGGGGTCTCCGAATGGCTACACCTTC
>.|many|TRBV10-3|12|TRBJ2-7
CAIRDSSYEQYF
TGTGCCATCAGGGACAGCTCCTACGAGCAGTACTTC
>TRBD2|.|TRBV10-3|16|TRBJ2-3
CAISVSGTSVADTQYF
TGTGCCATCAGTGTGTCCGGGACTAGCGTGGCAGATACGCAGTATTTT
>.|few|TRBV5-6|13|TRBJ1-1
CASSSDSFPEAFF
TGTGCCAGCAGCTCCGACTCCTTCCCTGAAGCTTTCTTT
>TRBD2|.|TRBV20-1|12|TRBJ2-7
CSLTRGAYEQYF
TGCAGTCTTACCCGGGGGGCCTACGAGCAGTACTTC
>TRBD2|.|TRBV9|17|TRBJ2-3
CASSVAGLAGTTDTQYF
TGTGCCAGCAGCGTAGCTGGACTAGCGGGGACCACAGATACGCAGTATTTT
>.|few|TRBV29-1|15|TRBJ2-5
CSALYSPVTQETQYF
TGCAGCGCCCTATACAGTCCGGTGACCCAAGAGACCCAGTACTTC
>.|.|TRBV3-1|15|TRBJ2-1
CASSQDQAGPNEQFF
TGTGCCAGCAGCCAAGATCAGGCGGGGCCCAATGAGCAGTTCTTC
>TRBD2|few|TRBV15|20|TRBJ2-3
CATSRGLLAGRVVNTDTQYF
TGTGCCACCAGCAGAGGCCTCCTAGCGGGGAGGGTAGTCAACACAGATACGCAGTATTTT
>TRBD2|few|TRBV2|12|TRBJ2-5
CASREDKVTQYF
TGTGCCAGCCGGGAGGACAAAGTGACCCAGTACTTC
>TRBD1|once|TRBV29-1|14|TRBJ2-4
CSVVTGQAKNIQYF
TGCAGCGTTGTGACAGGGCAGGCCAAAAACATTCAGTACTTC
>.|few|TRBV28|15|TRBJ2-1
CASSLYGSSYNEQFF
TGTGCCAGCAGTTTATACGGGAGCTCCTACAATGAGCAGTTCTTC
>.|.|TRBV2|14|TRBJ1-6
CASSLEQFNSPLHF
TGTGCCAGCAGCCTGGAGCAGTTTAATTCACCCCTCCACTTT
>TRBD2|.|TRBV3-1|17|TRBJ2-1
CASSQDRNLAGVYEQFF
TGTGCCAGCAGCCAAGATCGAAACCTAGCGGGGGTGTATGAGCAGTTCTTC
>.|few|TRBV4-2|15|TRBJ2-1
CASSQVAGTYNEQFF
TGTGCCAGCAGCCAAGTAGCAGGGACCTACAATGAGCAGTTCTTC
>TRBD2|many|TRBV7-6|17|TRBJ2-3
CASSSWTSGNQGVTQYF
TGTGCCAGCAGCTCTTGGACTAGCGGGAACCAGGGGGTTACGCAGTATTTT
>.|.|TRBV4-1|16|TRBJ2-2
CASSQVGGGRSGELFF
TGCGCCAGCAGCCAAGTAGGGGGGGGCCGGAGCGGGGAGCTGTTTTTT
>TRBD1|many|TRBV29-1|13|TRBJ2-3
CSAGTGITDTQYF
TGCAGCGCCGGGACAGGGATCACAGATACGCAGTATTTT
>TRBD2|.|TRBV12-3/TRBV12-4|16|TRBJ2-1
CASSPLAGGAYNEQFF
TGTGCCAGCAGTCCGTTAGCGGGGGGAGCCTACAATGAGCAGTTCTTC
>TRBD2|few|TRBV5-1|13|TRBJ2-2
CASGLENTGELFF
TGCGCCAGCGGACTAGAGAACACCGGGGAGCTGTTTTTT
>TRBD2|many|TRBV7-2|15|TRBJ2-5
CASSSTSGGAETQYF
TGTGCCAGCAGCTCAACTAGCGGGGGGGCAGAGACCCAGTACTTC
>TRBD2|.|TRBV28|16|TRBJ2-5
CASSPLAGMYQETQYF
TGTGCCAGCAGTCCGCTAGCGGGAATGTACCAAGAGACCCAGTACTTC